This TCR beta chain was profiled in a study of CD8 T cells in Susac syndrome. General study results and limits: The study's TCR sequencing and HLA analysis covered a relatively small number of individuals, and the study acknowledged this.

When the RNA was reverse transcribed, random hexamers were used with an input of 0.5 to 1 ug. One entry per CDR3 protein, called by TCRdb with MiXCR from the immunoSEQ multiplex PCR reads. The sample consists of about 140,000 distinct CDR3 sequences, roughly 94% of them appearing once. This CDR3 has 15 residues. V was shortened by 8 bases and J by 3 bases, with 17 bases between the two germline ends. Germline V gives CDR1 LNHNV, CDR2 YYDKDF (reference sequence). About this clonotype itself: Its matching antigen is unknown.

This TCR derives from a human donor in good health. The rearrangement links TRBV15 to TRBJ2-4, with TRBD2 as a possible D gene (5 bases). Input material: CD4+ T cells from PBMCs. Written as DNA, the CDR3 is TGTGCCACCGGTATGCGAGTCGGGGACAAAAACATTCAGTACTTC. Amino acids: CATGMRVGDKNIQYF.